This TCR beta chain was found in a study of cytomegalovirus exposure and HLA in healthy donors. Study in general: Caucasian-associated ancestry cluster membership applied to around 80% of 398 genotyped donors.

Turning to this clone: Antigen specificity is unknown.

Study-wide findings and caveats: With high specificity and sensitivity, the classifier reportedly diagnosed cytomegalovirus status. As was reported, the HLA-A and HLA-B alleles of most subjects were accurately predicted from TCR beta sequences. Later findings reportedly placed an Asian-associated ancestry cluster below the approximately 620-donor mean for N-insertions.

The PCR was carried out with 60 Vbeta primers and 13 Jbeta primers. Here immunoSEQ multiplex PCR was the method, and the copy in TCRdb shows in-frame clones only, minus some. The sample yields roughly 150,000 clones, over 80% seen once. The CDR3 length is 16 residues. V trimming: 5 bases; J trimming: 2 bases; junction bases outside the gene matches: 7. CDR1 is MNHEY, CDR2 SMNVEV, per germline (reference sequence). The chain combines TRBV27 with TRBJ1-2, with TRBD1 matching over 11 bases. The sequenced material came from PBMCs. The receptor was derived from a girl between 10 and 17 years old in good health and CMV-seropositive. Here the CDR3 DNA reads TGTGCCAGCAGTACCTACCGGGACAGGGGGAACTATGGCTACACCTTC. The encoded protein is CASSTYRDRGNYGYTF.